The 3 T cell receptor beta chains given below trace back to one sample, sequenced in a study of regulatory dendritic cells for organ transplantation. Sequencing was performed with immunoSEQ multiplex PCR; in TCRdb, only in-frame clones are kept and a portion is missing. The profile shows more than 35,000 clones, 85% to 95% of them singletons. Source material: naive CD8+ T cells from blood. Subset: CD45RA+ naive T cells. Every receptor here comes from a human donor in good health.

The chain carries TRBV4-3 and TRBJ2-1, with 10 bases lining up with TRBD1. Looked up from germline, CDR1 is LGHNA and CDR2 is YSLEER. Trimming cost V 0 bases and J 8 bases; bases outside gene matches: 7. This CDR3 has 16 amino acids. The CDR3 DNA reads as TGCGCCAGCAGCCAAGATCCCGGGACAGGGGTAGATGAGCAGTTCTTC. The encoded protein is CASSQDPGTGVDEQFF.

The rearrangement joins TRBV13 to TRBJ2-2, with D unresolved. The V end was cut by 5 bases, the J end by 6 bases, with 10 bases between. The CDR3 has 13 amino acids. Germline V CDR1 and CDR2: PRHDT, FYEKMQ (reference sequence). CDR3 protein: CASSLDISGELFF. DNA of the CDR3: TGTGCCAGCAGCCTCGACATTTCCGGGGAGCTGTTTTTT. Combining the CDR3 with reference TRBV13 and TRBJ2-2 gives the whole variable domain AAGVIQSPRHLIKEKRETATLKCYPIPRHDTVYWYQQGPGQDPQFLISFYEKMQSDKGSIPDRFSAQQFSDYHSELNMSSLELGDSALYFCASSLDISGELFFGEGSRLTVL.

The rearrangement uses TRBV4-3 and TRBJ2-1, with 13 bases identical to TRBD2. The V and J ends lost 2 bases and 2 bases, in that order; junction bases with no gene match: 6. There are 18 residues in the CDR3. Germline CDR1 is LGHNA and CDR2 is YSLEER. In nucleotides, the CDR3 is TGCGCCAGCAGCCAAAGGGAACTAGCGGGAGGGCCCTACAATGAGCAGTTCTTC. Amino acids: CASSQRELAGGPYNEQFF.